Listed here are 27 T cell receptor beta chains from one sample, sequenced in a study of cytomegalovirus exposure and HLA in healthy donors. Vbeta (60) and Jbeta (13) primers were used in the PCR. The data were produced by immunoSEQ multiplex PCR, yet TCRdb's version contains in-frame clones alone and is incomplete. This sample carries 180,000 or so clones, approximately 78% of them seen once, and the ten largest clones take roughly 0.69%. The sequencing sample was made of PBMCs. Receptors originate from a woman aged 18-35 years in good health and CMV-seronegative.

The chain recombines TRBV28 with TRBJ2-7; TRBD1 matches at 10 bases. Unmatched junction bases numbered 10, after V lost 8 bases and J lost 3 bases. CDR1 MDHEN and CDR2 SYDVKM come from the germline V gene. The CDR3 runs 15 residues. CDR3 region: CASGAPGQGLYEQYF. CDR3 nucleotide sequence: TGTGCCAGCGGAGCTCCGGGACAGGGGCTCTACGAGCAGTACTTC.

CDR3 residues: CASSPSGLEGPSQYF. The CDR3 bases are TGTGCCAGCAGCCCCTCGGGACTTGAGGGCCCCTCGCAGTATTTT. The chain employs TRBV7-9 and TRBJ2-3; possible D gene TRBD2, 6 bases. This CDR3 is 15 amino acids long. CDR1 is SEHNR, CDR2 FQNEAQ, per germline (reference sequence). The V gene lost 5 bases and the J gene lost 10 bases, with 22 bases spanning the gap.

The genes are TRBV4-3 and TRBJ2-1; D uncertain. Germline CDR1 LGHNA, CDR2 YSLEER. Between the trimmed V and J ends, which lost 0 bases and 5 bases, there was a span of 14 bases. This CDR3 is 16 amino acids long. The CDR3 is CASSQDRSSANNEQFF. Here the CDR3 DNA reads TGCGCCAGCAGCCAAGATCGGTCCAGCGCAAACAATGAGCAGTTCTTC.

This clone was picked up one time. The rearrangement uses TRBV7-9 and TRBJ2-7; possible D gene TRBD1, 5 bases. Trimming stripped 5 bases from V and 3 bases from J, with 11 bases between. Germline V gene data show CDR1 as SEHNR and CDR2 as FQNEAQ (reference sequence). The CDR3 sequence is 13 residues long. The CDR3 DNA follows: TGTGCCAGCAGCCACGACAGACGCTACGAGCAGTACTTC. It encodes CASSHDRRYEQYF. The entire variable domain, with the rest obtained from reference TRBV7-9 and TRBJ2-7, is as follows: DTGVSQNPRHKITKRGQNVTFRCDPISEHNRLYWYRQTLGQGPEFLTYFQNEAQLEKSRLLSDRFSAERPKGSFSTLEIQRTEQGDSAMYLCASSHDRRYEQYFGPGTRLTVT.

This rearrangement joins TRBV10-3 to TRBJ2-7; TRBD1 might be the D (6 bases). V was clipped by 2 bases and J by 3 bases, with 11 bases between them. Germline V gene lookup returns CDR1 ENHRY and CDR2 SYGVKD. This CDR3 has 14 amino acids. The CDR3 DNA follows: TGTGCCATCAGTGAGCCGGGACAAGGCTACGAGCAGTACTTC. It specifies CAISEPGQGYEQYF.

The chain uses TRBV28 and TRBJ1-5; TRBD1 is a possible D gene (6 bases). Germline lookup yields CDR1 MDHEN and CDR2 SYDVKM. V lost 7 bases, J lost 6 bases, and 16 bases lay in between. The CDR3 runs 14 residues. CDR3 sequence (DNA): TGTGCCAGCACCCGCTCGGGGGGCAGTCAGCCCCAGCATTTT. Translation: CASTRSGGSQPQHF. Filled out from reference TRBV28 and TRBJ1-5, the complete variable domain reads DVKVTQSSRYLVKRTGEKVFLECVQDMDHENMFWYRQDPGLGLRLIYFSYDVKMKEKGDIPEGYSVSREKKERFSLILESASTNQTSMYLCASTRSGGSQPQHFGDGTRLSIL.

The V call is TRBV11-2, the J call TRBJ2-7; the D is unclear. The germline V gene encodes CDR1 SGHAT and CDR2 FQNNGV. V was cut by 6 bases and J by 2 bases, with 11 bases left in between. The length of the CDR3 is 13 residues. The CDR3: CASSTALTYEQYF. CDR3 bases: TGTGCCAGCAGTACAGCTCTCACCTACGAGCAGTACTTC.

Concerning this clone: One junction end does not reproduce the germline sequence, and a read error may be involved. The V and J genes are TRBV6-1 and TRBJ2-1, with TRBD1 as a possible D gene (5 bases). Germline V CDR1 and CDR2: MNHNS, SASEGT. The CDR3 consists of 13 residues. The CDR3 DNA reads TGTGCCAGCAGTGAAGTGGGGCCTGGAGAGAAGATCTTC. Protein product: CASSEVGPGEKIF.

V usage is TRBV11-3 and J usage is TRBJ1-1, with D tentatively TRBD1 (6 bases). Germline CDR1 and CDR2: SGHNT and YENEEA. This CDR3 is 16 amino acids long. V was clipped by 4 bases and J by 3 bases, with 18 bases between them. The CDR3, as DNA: TGTGCCAGCAGCTCTCGACAGGTCCAAGAGGACACTGAAGCTTTCTTT. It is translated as CASSSRQVQEDTEAFF.

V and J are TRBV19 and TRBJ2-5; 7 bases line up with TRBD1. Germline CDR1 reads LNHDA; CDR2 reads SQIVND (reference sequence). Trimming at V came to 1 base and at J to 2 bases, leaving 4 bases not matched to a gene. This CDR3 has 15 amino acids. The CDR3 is CASSIGRQGQETQYF. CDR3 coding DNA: TGTGCCAGTAGTATAGGGAGACAGGGACAAGAGACCCAGTACTTC. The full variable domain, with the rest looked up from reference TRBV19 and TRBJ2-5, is DGGITQSPKYLFRKEGQNVTLSCEQNLNHDAMYWYRQDPGQGLRLIYYSQIVNDFQKGDIAEGYSVSREKKESFPLTVTSAQKNPTAFYLCASSIGRQGQETQYFGPGTRLLVL.

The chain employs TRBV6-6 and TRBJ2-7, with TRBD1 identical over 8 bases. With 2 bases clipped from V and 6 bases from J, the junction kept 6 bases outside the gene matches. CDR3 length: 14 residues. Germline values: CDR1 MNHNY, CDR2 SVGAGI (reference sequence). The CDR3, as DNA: TGTGCCAGCAGTTACGAAGGACAGGGCTCCGAGCAGTACTTC. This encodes CASSYEGQGSEQYF.

Here the CDR3 reads CASSLAGIGNEQFF. The DNA for the CDR3 is TGTGCCAGCAGTTTAGCGGGAATCGGGAATGAGCAGTTCTTC. The rearrangement links TRBV27 to TRBJ2-1; D may be TRBD2 (6 bases). The CDR3 loop spans 14 amino acids. The germline V gene has CDR1 MNHEY and CDR2 SMNVEV (reference sequence). V lost 2 bases to trimming and J lost 7 bases, with 12 bases between them.

The CDR3 DNA reads TGTGCCAGTACCCGCCAGAGGGGGTTGGATCAGCCCCAGCATTTT. Translation: CASTRQRGLDQPQHF. This chain uses TRBV19 with TRBJ1-5; D is possibly TRBD1 (6 bases). From germline, CDR1 is LNHDA and CDR2 SQIVND (reference sequence). The CDR3 consists of 15 residues. Trimming shortened V by 7 bases and J by 5 bases, and 18 bases separated the two germline ends.

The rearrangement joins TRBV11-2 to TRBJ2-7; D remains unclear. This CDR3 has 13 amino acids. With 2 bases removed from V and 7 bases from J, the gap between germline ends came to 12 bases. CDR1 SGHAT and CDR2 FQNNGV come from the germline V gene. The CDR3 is CASSLTHGQEQYF. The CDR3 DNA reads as TGTGCCAGCAGCTTAACTCATGGGCAGGAGCAGTACTTC.

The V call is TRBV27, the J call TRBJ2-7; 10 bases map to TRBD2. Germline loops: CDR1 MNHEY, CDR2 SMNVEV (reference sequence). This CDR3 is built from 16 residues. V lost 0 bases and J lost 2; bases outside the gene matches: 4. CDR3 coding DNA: TGTGCCAGCAGTTTATCGGCAGCGGGAGGGACCTACGAGCAGTACTTC. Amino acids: CASSLSAAGGTYEQYF.

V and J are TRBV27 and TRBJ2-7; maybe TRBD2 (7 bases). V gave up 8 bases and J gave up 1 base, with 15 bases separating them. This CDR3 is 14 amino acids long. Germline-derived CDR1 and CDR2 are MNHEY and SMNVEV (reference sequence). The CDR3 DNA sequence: TGTGCCAGCGGTGAGCGGGACAAGTCCTACGAGCAGTACTTC. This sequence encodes CASGERDKSYEQYF.

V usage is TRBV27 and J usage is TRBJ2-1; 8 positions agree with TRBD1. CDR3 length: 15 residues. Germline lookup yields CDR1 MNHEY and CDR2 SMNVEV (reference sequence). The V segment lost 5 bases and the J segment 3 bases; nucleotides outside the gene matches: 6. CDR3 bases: TGTGCCAGCAGTCCTCAGGGGGCTTTCTACAATGAGCAGTTCTTC. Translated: CASSPQGAFYNEQFF.

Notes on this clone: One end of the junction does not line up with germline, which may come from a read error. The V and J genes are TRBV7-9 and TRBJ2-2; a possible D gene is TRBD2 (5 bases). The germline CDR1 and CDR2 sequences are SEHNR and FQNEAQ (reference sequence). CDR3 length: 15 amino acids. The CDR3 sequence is CSSSHEGGNTGELFF. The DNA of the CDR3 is TGTTCCAGCAGCCATGAGGGCGGGAACACCGGGGAGCTGTTTTTT. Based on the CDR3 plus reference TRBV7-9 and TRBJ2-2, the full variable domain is DTGVSQNPRHKITKRGQNVTFRCDPISEHNRLYWYRQTLGQGPEFLTYFQNEAQLEKSRLLSDRFSAERPKGSFSTLEIQRTEQGDSAMYLCSSSHEGGNTGELFFGEGSRLTVL.

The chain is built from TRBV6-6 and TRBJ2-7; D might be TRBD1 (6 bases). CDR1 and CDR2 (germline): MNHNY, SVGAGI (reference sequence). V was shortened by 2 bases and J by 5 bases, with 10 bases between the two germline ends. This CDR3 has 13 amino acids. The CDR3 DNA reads TGTGCCAGCAGTTACGGGGGCGCAGACGAGCAGTACTTC. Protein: CASSYGGADEQYF.

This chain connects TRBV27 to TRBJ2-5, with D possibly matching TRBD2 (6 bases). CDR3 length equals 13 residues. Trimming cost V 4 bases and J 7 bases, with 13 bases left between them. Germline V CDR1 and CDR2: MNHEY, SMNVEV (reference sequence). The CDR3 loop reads CASSSPPGATQYF. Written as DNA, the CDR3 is TGTGCCAGCAGTTCCCCCCCGGGAGCGACCCAGTACTTC.

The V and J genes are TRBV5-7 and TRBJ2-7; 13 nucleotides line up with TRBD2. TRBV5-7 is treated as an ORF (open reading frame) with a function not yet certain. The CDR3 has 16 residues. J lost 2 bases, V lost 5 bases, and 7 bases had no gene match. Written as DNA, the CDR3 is TGTGCCAGCAGACAAAGACTAGCGGGAGGACCCTACGAGCAGTACTTC. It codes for CASRQRLAGGPYEQYF.

CDR3 sequence: CASSPWQGNQPQHF. The CDR3 DNA follows: TGTGCCAGCAGCCCTTGGCAGGGCAATCAGCCCCAGCATTTT. The chain carries TRBV7-8 and TRBJ1-5; D is undetermined. The germline CDR1 and CDR2 sequences are SGHVS and FQNEAQ. V was shortened by 5 bases and J by 2 bases, with 10 bases between the two germline ends. There are 14 residues in the CDR3. The whole variable domain, filled in from reference TRBV7-8 and TRBJ1-5, reads GAGVSQSPRYKVAKRGQDVALRCDPISGHVSLFWYQQALGQGPEFLTYFQNEAQLDKSGLPSDRFFAERPEGSVSTLKIQRTQQEDSAVYLCASSPWQGNQPQHFGDGTRLSIL.

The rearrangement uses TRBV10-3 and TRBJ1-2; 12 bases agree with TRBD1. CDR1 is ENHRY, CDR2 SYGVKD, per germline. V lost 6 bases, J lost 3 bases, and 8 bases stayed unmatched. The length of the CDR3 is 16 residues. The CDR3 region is CAISTGTGGADYGYTF. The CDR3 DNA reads TGTGCCATCAGCACCGGGACAGGGGGCGCAGACTATGGCTACACCTTC.

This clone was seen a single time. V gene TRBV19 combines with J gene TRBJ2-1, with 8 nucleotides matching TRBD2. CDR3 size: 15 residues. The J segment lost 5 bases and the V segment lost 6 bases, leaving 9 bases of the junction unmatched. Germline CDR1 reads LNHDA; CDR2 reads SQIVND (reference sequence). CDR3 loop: CASSISGGLHNEQFF. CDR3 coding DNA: TGTGCCAGTAGCATCTCGGGAGGGCTGCACAATGAGCAGTTCTTC.

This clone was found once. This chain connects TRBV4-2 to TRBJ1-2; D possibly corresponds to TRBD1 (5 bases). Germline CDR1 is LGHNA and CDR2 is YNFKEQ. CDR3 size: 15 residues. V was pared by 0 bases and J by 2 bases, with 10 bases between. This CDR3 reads CASSQDKGENYGYTF. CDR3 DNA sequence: TGTGCCAGCAGCCAAGATAAAGGGGAAAACTATGGCTACACCTTC.

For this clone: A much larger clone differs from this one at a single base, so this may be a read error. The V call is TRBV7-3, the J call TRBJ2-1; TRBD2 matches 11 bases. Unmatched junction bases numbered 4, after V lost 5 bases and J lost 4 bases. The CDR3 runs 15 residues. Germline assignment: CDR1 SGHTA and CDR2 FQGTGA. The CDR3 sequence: CASSPLAGEYNEQFF. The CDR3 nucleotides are TGTGCCAGCAGCCCACTAGCGGGAGAATACAATGAGCAGTTCTTC.

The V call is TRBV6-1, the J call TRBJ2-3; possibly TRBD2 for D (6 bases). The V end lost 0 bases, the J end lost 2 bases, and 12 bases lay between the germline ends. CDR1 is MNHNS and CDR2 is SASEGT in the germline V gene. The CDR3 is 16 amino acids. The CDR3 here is CASSEARGLFTDTQYF. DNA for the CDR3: TGTGCCAGCAGTGAAGCTCGGGGACTCTTCACAGATACGCAGTATTTT.